These T cell receptor beta chains were read from a single sample in a study of type 1 and type 2 diabetes patients. TCRdb itself ran the multiplex PCR reads through MiXCR, one entry per CDR3 protein. The sample has around 300,000 distinct CDR3 sequences; 40% to 50% are singletons. Sequenced sample: peripheral blood mononuclear cells (PBMCs). The receptors here all came from a man between 18 and 29 years old with type 2 diabetes. The CDR3 runs from the conserved cysteine through the conserved F or W. For some rows the clone size is stated as once, few or many, or as a class when expanded; others skip it.

v_gene: TRBV12-3/TRBV12-4
abundance: few
CDR3aa: CASSHGGSVTEAFF

v_gene: TRBV5-1
abundance: .
CDR3aa: CASSNRGQGAGETQYF

v_gene: TRBV20-1
abundance: .
CDR3aa: CSAMALRDTQYF

v_gene: TRBV19
abundance: many
CDR3aa: CASSRYGEAYEQYF

v_gene: TRBV28
abundance: .
CDR3aa: CASSATTGRETQYF

v_gene: TRBV20-1
abundance: .
CDR3aa: CSAIQWAGLAGHNTDTQYF

v_gene: TRBV19
abundance: .
CDR3aa: CASSRQKNNEKLLF

v_gene: TRBV29-1
abundance: few
CDR3aa: CSVVPVTDTQYF

v_gene: TRBV12-5
abundance: .
CDR3aa: CASGLTTFNNEQFF

v_gene: TRBV27
abundance: few
CDR3aa: CASAGSYNEQFF

v_gene: TRBV2
abundance: .
CDR3aa: CASSRGGFGQPQHF

v_gene: TRBV10-2
abundance: .
CDR3aa: CASRSPVDEQYF

v_gene: TRBV6-5
abundance: few
CDR3aa: CATSAGGTDTQYF

v_gene: TRBV19
abundance: .
CDR3aa: CASSHPGQGNQPLHF

v_gene: TRBV20-1
abundance: .
CDR3aa: CSALGGQGAYEQYF

v_gene: TRBV27
abundance: .
CDR3aa: CASSLGTRAEQYF

v_gene: TRBV19
abundance: .
CDR3aa: CASSALTSGANVLTF

v_gene: TRBV12-3/TRBV12-4
abundance: few
CDR3aa: CASSRYGQTYEQYF

v_gene: TRBV25-1
abundance: many
CDR3aa: CASSGDRGYREQYF

v_gene: TRBV11-2
abundance: .
CDR3aa: CATTHNEQFF

v_gene: TRBV2
abundance: few
CDR3aa: CASSEGGNQPQHF

v_gene: TRBV10-3
abundance: .
CDR3aa: CAISDSGTGSGYTF

v_gene: TRBV28
abundance: .
CDR3aa: CASSVATGPHSPLHF

v_gene: TRBV10-1
abundance: .
CDR3aa: CASSGGTVASGANVLTF

v_gene: TRBV9
abundance: few
CDR3aa: CASSVGVNSNQPQHF

v_gene: TRBV2
abundance: .
CDR3aa: CASRWGPENDEQFF

v_gene: TRBV9
abundance: .
CDR3aa: CASRGRRANYGYTF

v_gene: TRBV6-5
abundance: few
CDR3aa: CASSATGRTEETQYF

v_gene: TRBV7-2
abundance: few
CDR3aa: CASSLGPSEQFF

v_gene: TRBV19
abundance: .
CDR3aa: CASEPSPAFTEAFF

v_gene: TRBV14
abundance: .
CDR3aa: CASSGPGRDPYEQYF

v_gene: TRBV7-2
abundance: few
CDR3aa: CASSLEAVSYEQYF

v_gene: TRBV20-1
abundance: few
CDR3aa: CSASPGGRALTYEQYF

v_gene: TRBV7-6
abundance: .
CDR3aa: CASSLWAGVNEQFF

v_gene: TRBV5-8
abundance: few
CDR3aa: CASSPGWETQYF

v_gene: TRBV10-2
abundance: .
CDR3aa: CASSDPTGGAFF

v_gene: TRBV2
abundance: .
CDR3aa: CASRPRVAGIGTDTQYF